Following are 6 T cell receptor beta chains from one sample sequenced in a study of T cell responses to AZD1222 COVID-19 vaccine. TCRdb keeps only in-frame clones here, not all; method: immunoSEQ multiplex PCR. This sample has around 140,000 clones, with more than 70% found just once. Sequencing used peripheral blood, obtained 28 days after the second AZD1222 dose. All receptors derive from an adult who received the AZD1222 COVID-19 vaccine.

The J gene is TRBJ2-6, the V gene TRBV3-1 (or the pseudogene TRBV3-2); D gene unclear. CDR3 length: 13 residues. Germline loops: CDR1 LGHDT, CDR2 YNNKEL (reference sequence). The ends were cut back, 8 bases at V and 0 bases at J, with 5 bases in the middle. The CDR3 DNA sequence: TGTGCCAGCGGGCTCTCTGGGGCCAACGTCCTGACTTTC. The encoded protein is CASGLSGANVLTF.

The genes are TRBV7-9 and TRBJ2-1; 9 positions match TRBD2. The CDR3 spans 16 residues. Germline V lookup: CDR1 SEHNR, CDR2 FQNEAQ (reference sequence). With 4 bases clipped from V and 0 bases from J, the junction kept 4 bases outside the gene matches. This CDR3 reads CASSSFSGSSYNEQFF. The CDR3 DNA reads TGTGCCAGCAGCTCATTTAGCGGGAGCTCCTACAATGAGCAGTTCTTC.

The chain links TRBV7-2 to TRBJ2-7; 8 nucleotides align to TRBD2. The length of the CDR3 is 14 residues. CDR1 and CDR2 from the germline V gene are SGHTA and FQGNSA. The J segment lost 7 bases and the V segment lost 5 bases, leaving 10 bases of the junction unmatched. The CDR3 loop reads CASSLLSGRSEQYF. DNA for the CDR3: TGTGCCAGCAGCCTTTTGAGCGGGAGAAGTGAGCAGTACTTC.

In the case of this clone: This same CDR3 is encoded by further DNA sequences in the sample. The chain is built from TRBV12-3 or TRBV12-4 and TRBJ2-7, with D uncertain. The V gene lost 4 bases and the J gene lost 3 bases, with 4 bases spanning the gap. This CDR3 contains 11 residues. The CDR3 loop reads CASSSGYEQYF. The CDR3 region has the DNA TGTGCCAGCAGTTCCGGCTACGAGCAGTACTTC.

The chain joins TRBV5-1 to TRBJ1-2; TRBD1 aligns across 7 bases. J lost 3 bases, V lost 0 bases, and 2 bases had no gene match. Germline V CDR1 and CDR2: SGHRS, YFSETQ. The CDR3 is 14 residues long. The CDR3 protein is CASSLGDRDYGYTF. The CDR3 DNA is TGCGCCAGCAGCTTGGGAGACAGGGACTATGGCTACACCTTC.

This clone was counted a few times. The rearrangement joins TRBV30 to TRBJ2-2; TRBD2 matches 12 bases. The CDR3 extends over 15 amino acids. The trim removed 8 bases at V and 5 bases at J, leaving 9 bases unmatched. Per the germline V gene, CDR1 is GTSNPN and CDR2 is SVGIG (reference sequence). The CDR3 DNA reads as TGTGCCGGAGGTGCTCTAGCGGGAGGGACCGGGGAGCTGTTTTTT. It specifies CAGGALAGGTGELFF.